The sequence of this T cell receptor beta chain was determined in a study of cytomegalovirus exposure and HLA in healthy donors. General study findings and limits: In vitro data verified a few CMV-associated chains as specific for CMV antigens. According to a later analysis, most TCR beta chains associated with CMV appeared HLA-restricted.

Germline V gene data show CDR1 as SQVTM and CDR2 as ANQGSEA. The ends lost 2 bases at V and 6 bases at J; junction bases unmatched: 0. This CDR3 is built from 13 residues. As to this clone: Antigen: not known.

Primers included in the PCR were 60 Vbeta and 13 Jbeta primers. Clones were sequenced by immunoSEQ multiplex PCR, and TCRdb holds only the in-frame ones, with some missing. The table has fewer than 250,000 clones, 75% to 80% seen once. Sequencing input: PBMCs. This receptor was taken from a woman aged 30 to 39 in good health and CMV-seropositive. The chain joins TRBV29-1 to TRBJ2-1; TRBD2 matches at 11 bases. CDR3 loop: CSVETSGGNEQFF. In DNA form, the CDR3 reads TGCAGCGTTGAAACTAGCGGGGGCAATGAGCAGTTCTTC.